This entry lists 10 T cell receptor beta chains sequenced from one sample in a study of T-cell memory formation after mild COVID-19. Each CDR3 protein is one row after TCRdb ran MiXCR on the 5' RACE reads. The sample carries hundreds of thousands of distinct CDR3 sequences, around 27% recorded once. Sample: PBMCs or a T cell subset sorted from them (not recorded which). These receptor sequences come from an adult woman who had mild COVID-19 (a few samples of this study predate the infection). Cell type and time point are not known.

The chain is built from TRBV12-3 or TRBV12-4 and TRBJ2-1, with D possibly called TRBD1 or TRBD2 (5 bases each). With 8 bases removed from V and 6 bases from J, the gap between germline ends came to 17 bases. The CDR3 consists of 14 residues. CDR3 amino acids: CASGPGQGSNEQFF. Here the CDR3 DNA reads TGTGCCAGCGGACCGGGGCAGGGAAGCAATGAGCAGTTCTTC.

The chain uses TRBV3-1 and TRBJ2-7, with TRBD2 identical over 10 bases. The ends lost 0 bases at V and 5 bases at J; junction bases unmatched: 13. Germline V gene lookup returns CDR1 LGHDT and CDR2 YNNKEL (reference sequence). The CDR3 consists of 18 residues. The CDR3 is CASSQDLLRLAGDHEQYF. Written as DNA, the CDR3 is TGTGCCAGCAGCCAAGATCTTCTGCGGCTAGCGGGAGACCACGAGCAGTACTTC.

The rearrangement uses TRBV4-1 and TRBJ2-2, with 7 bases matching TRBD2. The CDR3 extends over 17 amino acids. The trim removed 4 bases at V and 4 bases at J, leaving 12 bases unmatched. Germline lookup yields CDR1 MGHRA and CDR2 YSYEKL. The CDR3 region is CASSPFFGGGGTGELFF. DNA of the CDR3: TGCGCCAGCAGCCCCTTTTTTGGCGGGGGTGGCACCGGGGAGCTGTTTTTT.

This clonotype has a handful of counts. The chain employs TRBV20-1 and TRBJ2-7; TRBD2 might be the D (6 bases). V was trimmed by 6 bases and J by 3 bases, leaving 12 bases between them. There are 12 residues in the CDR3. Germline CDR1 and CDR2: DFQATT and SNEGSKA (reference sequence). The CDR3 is CSAGGRNYEQYF. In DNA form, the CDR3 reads TGCAGTGCCGGAGGGAGGAACTACGAGCAGTACTTC.

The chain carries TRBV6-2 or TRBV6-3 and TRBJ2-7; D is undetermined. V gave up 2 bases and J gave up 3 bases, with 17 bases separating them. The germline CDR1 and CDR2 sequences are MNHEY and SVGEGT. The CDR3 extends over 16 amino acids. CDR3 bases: TGTGCCAGCAGTTACATGGCCCCGGCGGCAGACTACGAGCAGTACTTC. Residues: CASSYMAPAADYEQYF.

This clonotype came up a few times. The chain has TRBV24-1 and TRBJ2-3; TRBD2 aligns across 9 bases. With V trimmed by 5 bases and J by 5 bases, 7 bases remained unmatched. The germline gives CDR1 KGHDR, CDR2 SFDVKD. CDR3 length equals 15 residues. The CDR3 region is CATSALAGEGDTQYF. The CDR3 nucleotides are TGTGCCACCAGTGCATTAGCGGGGGAGGGAGATACGCAGTATTTT.

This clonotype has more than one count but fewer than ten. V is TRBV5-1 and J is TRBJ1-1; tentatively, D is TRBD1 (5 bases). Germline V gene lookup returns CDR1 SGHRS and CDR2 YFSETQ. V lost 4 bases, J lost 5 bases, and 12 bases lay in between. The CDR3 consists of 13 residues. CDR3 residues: CASSRDPGTEAFF. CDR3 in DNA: TGCGCCAGCAGCCGGGACCCAGGGACTGAAGCTTTCTTT.

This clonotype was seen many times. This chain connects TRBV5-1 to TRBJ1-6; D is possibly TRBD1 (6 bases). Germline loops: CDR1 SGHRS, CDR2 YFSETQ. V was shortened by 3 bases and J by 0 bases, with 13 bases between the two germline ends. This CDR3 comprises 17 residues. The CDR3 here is CASSSSPGDSYNSPLHF. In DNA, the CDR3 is TGCGCCAGCAGCTCCAGTCCAGGGGACTCCTATAATTCACCCCTCCACTTT.

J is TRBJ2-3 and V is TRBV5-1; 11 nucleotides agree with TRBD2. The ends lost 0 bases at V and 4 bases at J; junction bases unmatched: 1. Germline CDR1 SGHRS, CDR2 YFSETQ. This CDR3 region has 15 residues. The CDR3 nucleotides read TGCGCCAGCAGCTTGGTAGCGGGGGGGCCAGATACGCAGTATTTT. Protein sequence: CASSLVAGGPDTQYF.

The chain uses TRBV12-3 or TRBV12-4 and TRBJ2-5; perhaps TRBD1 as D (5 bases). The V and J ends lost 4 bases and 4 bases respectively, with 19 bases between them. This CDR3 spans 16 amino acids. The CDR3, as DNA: TGTGCCAGCAGTTCAGGAACAGGCACCCGAGGAGAGACCCAGTACTTC. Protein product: CASSSGTGTRGETQYF.